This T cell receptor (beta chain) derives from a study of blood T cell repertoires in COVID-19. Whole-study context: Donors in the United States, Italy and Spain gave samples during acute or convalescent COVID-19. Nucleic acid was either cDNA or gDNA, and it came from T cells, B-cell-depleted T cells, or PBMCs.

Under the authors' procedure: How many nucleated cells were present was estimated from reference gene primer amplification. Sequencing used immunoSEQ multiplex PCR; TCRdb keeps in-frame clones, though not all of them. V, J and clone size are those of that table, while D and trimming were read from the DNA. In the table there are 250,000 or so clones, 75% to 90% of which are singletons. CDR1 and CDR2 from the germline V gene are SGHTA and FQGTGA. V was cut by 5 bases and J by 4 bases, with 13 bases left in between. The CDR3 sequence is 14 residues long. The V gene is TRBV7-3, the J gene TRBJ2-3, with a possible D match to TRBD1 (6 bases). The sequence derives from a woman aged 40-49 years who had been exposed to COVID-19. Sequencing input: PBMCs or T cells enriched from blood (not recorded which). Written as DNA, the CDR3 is TGTGCCAGCAGCACCACGGACAGATCAGATACGCAGTATTTT. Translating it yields CASSTTDRSDTQYF.